This entry lists 16 T cell receptor beta chains sequenced from one sample in a study of blood T cell repertoires in COVID-19 (dated by TCRdb to about 2020). The library was made by the immunoSEQ multiplex PCR assay. Held by TCRdb, this immuneACCESS table contains in-frame sequences only and omits some clones. Under half of the omission traces to an unresolved V gene where checked; the cause of the rest is unknown. The sample table lists fewer than 250,000 clones, 88% of them with a count of one. In total, the top ten clones hold 1.5% to 2% of the sample. The source material was peripheral blood. The source is a man aged 70-80 years with acute or convalescent COVID-19.

The chain recombines TRBV7-9 with TRBJ1-1; 7 bases match TRBD1. Germline CDR1 reads SEHNR; CDR2 reads FQNEAQ (reference sequence). V shed 2 bases and J 7 bases; nucleotides not matched to a gene: 1. This CDR3 has 12 amino acids. This CDR3 reads CASSLRTGEAFF. In nucleotides, the CDR3 is TGTGCCAGCAGCTTACGGACAGGTGAAGCTTTCTTT.

The rearrangement uses TRBV28 and TRBJ2-3; no definite D call. Deletions cut 6 bases from V and 6 bases from J, with 16 bases between. Germline loops: CDR1 MDHEN, CDR2 SYDVKM. There are 14 residues in the CDR3. Here the CDR3 DNA reads TGTGCCAGCAGGACGTCGTCTCCAGGCGATACGCAGTATTTT. Its protein product is CASRTSSPGDTQYF.

This chain links TRBV7-2 with TRBJ1-1; D unclear. Germline V gene sequence: CDR1 SGHTA, CDR2 FQGNSA. The CDR3 spans 14 residues. V lost 3 bases and J lost 5, with 13 bases in between. The CDR3 reads CASSLSVGRTEAFF. The DNA of the CDR3 is TGTGCCAGCAGCTTGAGCGTGGGTAGGACTGAAGCTTTCTTT.

The V and J genes are TRBV7-9 and TRBJ2-5, with 7 nucleotides matching TRBD1. J was trimmed by 5 bases and V by 6 bases; bases with no gene match: 6. This CDR3 region has 13 residues. The germline gives CDR1 SEHNR, CDR2 FQNEAQ (reference sequence). CDR3: CASRGQAGETQYF. In DNA, the CDR3 is TGTGCCAGCAGAGGACAGGCCGGCGAGACCCAGTACTTC.

V usage is TRBV5-1 and J usage is TRBJ2-5, with D perhaps TRBD1 (6 bases). Germline CDR1 and CDR2: SGHRS and YFSETQ. The CDR3 has 17 residues. V lost 3 bases and J lost 1, with 19 bases in between. The CDR3 spells CASSSGQFTGTQETQYF. The CDR3 DNA reads as TGCGCCAGCAGCTCGGGACAATTCACAGGGACCCAAGAGACCCAGTACTTC.

The chain joins TRBV29-1 to TRBJ1-1; D may be TRBD1 (5 bases). V dropped 6 bases and J dropped 4 bases, with 15 bases sitting between them. The CDR3 loop spans 13 amino acids. Germline V gives CDR1 SQVTM, CDR2 ANQGSEA. CDR3 in amino acids: CSVQRQRGTEAFF. The DNA of the CDR3 is TGCAGCGTGCAACGACAGCGAGGCACTGAAGCTTTCTTT.

The chain employs TRBV18 and TRBJ2-3, with D possibly TRBD2 on 6 matching bases. The CDR3 runs 13 residues. V shed 5 bases and J shed 6 bases, with 12 bases lying between them. Germline CDR1 reads KGHSH; CDR2 reads LQKENI. CDR3 bases: TGTGCCAGCTCATACGGGAGTGGTGATACGCAGTATTTT. It is translated as CASSYGSGDTQYF.

In its sample, this clone was seen once. This chain links TRBV5-1 with TRBJ2-7; TRBD2 matches 9 bases. This CDR3 contains 14 residues. V lost 3 bases to trimming and J lost 2 bases; unmatched junction nucleotides: 3. Per germline, CDR1 SGHRS and CDR2 YFSETQ. The CDR3 sequence: CASSYSGSPYEQYF. CDR3 bases: TGCGCCAGCAGCTATAGCGGGAGCCCCTACGAGCAGTACTTC.

This clone has a handful of counts. The chain carries TRBV27 and TRBJ2-1, with 7 bases matching TRBD2. In germline, CDR1 is MNHEY, CDR2 SMNVEV (reference sequence). V shed 2 bases and J 3 bases; nucleotides not matched to a gene: 10. This CDR3 is 17 amino acids long. CDR3 nucleotides: TGTGCCAGCAGTTTAGCTGGTGGGAGGGCCCTCTACAATGAGCAGTTCTTC. Protein: CASSLAGGRALYNEQFF.

The V gene is TRBV7-9, the J gene TRBJ2-7; TRBD2 aligns across 15 bases. Germline V gives CDR1 SEHNR, CDR2 FQNEAQ (reference sequence). Germline trimming cut 5 bases from V and 7 bases from J; bases unmatched to any gene: 9. CDR3 length: 16 amino acids. The chain's CDR3 is CASSATGTSGRREQYF. CDR3 DNA sequence: TGTGCCAGCAGCGCTACCGGGACTAGCGGGAGGAGGGAGCAGTACTTC.

This chain joins TRBV6-6 and TRBJ2-1, with 9 bases matching TRBD2. V lost 4 bases, J lost 10 bases, and 14 bases stayed unmatched. Germline CDR1 reads MNHNY; CDR2 reads SVGAGI (reference sequence). This CDR3 is 16 amino acids long. CDR3 DNA sequence: TGTGCCAGCAGTTCTCCGAGTAGCGGGAGAAGGAGCGAGCAGTTCTTC. Translating gives CASSSPSSGRRSEQFF.

This clone was found once. The sample has other DNA sequences that encode this CDR3 too. The rearrangement uses TRBV9 and TRBJ1-2; 7 nucleotides agree with TRBD1. V was pared by 2 bases and J by 2 bases, with 3 bases of the junction left unmatched. Looked up from germline, CDR1 is SGDLS and CDR2 is YYNGEE. The CDR3 is 14 amino acids. The CDR3 DNA reads as TGTGCCAGCAGCGTGGCAGGGGGAAACTATGGCTACACCTTC. Amino acids: CASSVAGGNYGYTF.

This chain joins TRBV6-6 and TRBJ2-1; 9 bases are a match to TRBD2. V lost 4 bases and J lost 8; bases outside the gene matches: 6. Germline V gene data show CDR1 as MNHNY and CDR2 as SVGAGI (reference sequence). This CDR3 is built from 14 residues. CDR3: CASSFPGLADEQFF. CDR3 DNA: TGTGCCAGCAGTTTTCCGGGACTAGCAGATGAGCAGTTCTTC.

This chain uses TRBV15 with TRBJ1-5, with a possible D match to TRBD1 (5 bases). Per the germline V gene, CDR1 is LNHNV and CDR2 is YYDKDF (reference sequence). There are 16 residues in the CDR3. V shed 3 bases and J shed 4 bases, with 16 bases lying between them. The CDR3 loop reads CATSRQEIRGNQPQHF. CDR3 coding DNA: TGTGCCACCAGCAGGCAGGAGATTCGGGGGAATCAGCCCCAGCATTTT.

The rearrangement uses TRBV4-2 and TRBJ2-3; 7 bases fit TRBD1. CDR1 and CDR2 from the germline V gene are LGHNA and YNFKEQ. The CDR3 spans 14 residues. The junction had 4 bases not matched to a gene; V was cut back by 4 bases and J by 3 bases. The CDR3 spells CASSPDRATDTQYF. DNA of the CDR3: TGTGCCAGCAGCCCTGACAGGGCGACAGATACGCAGTATTTT.

The rearrangement uses TRBV2 and TRBJ2-5; 7 bases agree with TRBD2. The V gene's germline CDR1 is SNHLY and CDR2 FYNNEI. CDR3 length equals 13 residues. V trimming: 5 bases; J trimming: 3 bases; junction bases outside the gene matches: 3. In DNA, the CDR3 is TGTGCCAGCAGTCTCCGGGAGGAAGAGACCCAGTACTTC. Its protein is CASSLREEETQYF. Variable domain in full (rest from reference TRBV2 and TRBJ2-5): EPEVTQTPSHQVTQMGQEVILRCVPISNHLYFYWYRQILGQKVEFLVSFYNNEISEKSEIFDDQFSVERPDGSNFTLKIRSTKLEDSAMYFCASSLREEETQYFGPGTRLLVL.